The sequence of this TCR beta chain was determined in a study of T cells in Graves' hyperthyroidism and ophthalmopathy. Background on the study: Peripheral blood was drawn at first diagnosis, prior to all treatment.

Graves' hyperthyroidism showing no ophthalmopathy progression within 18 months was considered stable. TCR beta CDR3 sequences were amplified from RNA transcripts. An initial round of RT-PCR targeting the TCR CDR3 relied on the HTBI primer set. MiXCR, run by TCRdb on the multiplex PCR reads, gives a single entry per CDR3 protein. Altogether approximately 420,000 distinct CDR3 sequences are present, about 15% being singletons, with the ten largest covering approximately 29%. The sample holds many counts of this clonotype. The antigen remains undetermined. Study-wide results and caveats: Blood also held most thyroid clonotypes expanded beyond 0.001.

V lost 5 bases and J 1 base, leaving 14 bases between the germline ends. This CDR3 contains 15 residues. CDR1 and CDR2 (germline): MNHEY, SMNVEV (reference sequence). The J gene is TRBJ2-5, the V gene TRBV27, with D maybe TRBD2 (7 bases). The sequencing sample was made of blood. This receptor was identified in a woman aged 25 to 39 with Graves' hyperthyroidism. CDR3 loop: CASSPWGGRQETQYF. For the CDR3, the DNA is TGTGCCAGCAGTCCGTGGGGGGGGCGCCAAGAGACCCAGTACTTC.